This T cell receptor beta chain was found in a study of shared T cell receptors in the human thymus. This clone has a handful of counts. Sequencing used immunoSEQ multiplex PCR; TCRdb keeps in-frame clones, though not all of them. This sample yields approximately 760,000 clones, of which 70% to 90% are seen a single time; around 0.0099% belongs to the top ten. Germline V gene data show CDR1 as LNHDA and CDR2 as SQIVND (reference sequence). V dropped 5 bases and J dropped 0 bases, with 10 bases sitting between them. The CDR3 covers 14 residues. These data were also filed under a second study, of human thymus T cells. As that study records: In corrective heart surgery, resections were taken, and these provided the thymus tissue. Thymic repertoires overlap heavily among unrelated individuals, related research has reported.

The origin of this receptor is a girl under three years old with a congenital heart defect. The specimen sequenced was thymocytes. The rearrangement links TRBV19 to TRBJ2-5; D not resolved. The CDR3 sequence: CASSWSSDQETQYF. In DNA form, the CDR3 reads TGTGCCAGTAGTTGGAGCAGCGACCAAGAGACCCAGTACTTC.